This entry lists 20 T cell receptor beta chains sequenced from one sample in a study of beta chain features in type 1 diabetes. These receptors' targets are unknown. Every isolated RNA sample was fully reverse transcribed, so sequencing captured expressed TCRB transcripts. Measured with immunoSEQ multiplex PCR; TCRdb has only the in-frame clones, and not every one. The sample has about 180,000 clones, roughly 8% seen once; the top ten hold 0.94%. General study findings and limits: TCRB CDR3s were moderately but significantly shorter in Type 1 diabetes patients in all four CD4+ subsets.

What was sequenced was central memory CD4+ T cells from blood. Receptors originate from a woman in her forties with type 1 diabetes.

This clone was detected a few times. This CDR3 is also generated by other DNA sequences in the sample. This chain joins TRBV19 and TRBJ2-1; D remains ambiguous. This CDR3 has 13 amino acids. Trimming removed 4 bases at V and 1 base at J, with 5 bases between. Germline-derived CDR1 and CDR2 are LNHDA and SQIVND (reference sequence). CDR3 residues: CASSTRSYNEQFF. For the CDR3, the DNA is TGTGCCAGTAGTACGCGGTCCTACAATGAGCAGTTCTTC.

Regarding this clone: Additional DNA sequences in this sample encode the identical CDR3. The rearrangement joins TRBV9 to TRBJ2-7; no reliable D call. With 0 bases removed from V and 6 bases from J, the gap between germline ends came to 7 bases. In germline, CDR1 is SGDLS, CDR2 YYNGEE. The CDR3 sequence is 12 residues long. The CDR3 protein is CASSVDRGEQYF. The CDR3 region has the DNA TGTGCCAGCAGCGTAGATCGCGGCGAGCAGTACTTC.

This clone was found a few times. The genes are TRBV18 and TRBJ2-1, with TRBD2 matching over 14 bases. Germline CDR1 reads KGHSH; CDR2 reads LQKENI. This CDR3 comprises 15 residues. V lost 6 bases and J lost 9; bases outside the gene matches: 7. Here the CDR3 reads CASSPGLAGDGEQFF. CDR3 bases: TGTGCCAGCTCCCCGGGACTAGCGGGGGACGGTGAGCAGTTCTTC. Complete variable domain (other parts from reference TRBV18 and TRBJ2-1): NAGVMQNPRHLVRRRGQEARLRCSPMKGHSHVYWYRQLPEEGLKFMVYLQKENIIDESGMPKERFSAEFPKEGPSILRIQQVVRGDSAAYFCASSPGLAGDGEQFFGPGTRLTVL.

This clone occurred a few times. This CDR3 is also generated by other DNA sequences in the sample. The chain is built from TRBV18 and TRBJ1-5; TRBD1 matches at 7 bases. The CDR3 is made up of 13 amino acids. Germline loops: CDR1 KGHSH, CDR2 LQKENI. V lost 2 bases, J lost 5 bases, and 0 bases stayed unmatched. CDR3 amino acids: CASSPDRDQPQHF. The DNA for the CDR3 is TGTGCCAGCTCACCAGACAGGGATCAGCCCCAGCATTTT.

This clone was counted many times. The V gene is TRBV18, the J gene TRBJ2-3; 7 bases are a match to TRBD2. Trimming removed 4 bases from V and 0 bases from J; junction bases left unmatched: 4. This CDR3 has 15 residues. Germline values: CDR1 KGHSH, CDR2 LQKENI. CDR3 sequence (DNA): TGTGCCAGCTCACGTGATAGCGGGAGCACAGATACGCAGTATTTT. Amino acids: CASSRDSGSTDTQYF.

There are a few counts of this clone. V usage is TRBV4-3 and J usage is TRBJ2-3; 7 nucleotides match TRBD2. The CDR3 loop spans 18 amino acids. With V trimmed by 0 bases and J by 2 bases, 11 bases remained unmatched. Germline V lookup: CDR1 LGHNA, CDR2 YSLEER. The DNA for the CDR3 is TGCGCCAGCAGCCAAGAGAGTCCCAGCGGGGCCTTCACAGATACGCAGTATTTT. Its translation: CASSQESPSGAFTDTQYF.

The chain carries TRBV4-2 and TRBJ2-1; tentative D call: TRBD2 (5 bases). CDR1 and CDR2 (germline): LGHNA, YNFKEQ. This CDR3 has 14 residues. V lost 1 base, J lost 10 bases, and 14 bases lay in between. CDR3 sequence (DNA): TGTGCCAGCAGCCAAGGGACTGCCTTCGGGGAGCAGTTCTTC. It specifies CASSQGTAFGEQFF.

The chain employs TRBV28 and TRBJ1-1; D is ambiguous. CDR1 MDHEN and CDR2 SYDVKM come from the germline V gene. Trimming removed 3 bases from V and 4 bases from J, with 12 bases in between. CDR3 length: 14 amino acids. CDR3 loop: CASSFLSRGTEAFF. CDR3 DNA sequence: TGTGCCAGCAGTTTCCTGTCACGAGGCACTGAAGCTTTCTTT.

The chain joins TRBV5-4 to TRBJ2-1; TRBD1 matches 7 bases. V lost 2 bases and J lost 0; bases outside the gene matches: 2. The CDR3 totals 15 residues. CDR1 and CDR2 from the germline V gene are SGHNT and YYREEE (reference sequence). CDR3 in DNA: TGTGCCAGCAGCTTACAGGGGAGCTCCTACAATGAGCAGTTCTTC. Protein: CASSLQGSSYNEQFF.

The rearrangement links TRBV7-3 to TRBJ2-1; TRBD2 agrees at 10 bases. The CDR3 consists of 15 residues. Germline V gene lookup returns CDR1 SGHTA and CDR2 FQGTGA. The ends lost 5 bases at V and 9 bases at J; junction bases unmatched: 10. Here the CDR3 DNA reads TGTGCCAGCAGCACAACTAGCGGGGCCGGCGGTGAGCAGTTCTTC. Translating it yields CASSTTSGAGGEQFF.

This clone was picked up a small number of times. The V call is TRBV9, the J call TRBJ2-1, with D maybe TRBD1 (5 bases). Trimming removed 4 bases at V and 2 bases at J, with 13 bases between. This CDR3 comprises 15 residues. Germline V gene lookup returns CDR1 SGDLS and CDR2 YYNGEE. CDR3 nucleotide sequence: TGTGCCAGCAGCCCGACAGTAACCCCCTACAATGAGCAGTTCTTC. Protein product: CASSPTVTPYNEQFF.

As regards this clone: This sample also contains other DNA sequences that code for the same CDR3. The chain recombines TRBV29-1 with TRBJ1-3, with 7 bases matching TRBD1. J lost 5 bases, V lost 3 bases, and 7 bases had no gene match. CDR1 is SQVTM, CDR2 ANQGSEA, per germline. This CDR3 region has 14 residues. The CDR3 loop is CSVDSGTDRNTIYF. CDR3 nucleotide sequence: TGCAGCGTTGACTCGGGGACAGATCGAAACACCATATATTTT.

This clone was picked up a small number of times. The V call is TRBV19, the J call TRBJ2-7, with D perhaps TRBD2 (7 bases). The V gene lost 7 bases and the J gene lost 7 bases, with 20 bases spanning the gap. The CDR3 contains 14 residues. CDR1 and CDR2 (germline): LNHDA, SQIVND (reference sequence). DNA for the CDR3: TGTGCCAGTACTTTAAGGGGGGGTACGCAAGAGCAGTACTTC. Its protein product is CASTLRGGTQEQYF.

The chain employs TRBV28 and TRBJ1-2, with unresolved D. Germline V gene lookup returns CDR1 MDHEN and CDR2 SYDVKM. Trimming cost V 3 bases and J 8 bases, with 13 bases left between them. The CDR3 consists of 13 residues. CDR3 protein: CASSFGVVGGYTF. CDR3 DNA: TGTGCCAGCAGTTTCGGGGTCGTGGGCGGCTACACCTTC.

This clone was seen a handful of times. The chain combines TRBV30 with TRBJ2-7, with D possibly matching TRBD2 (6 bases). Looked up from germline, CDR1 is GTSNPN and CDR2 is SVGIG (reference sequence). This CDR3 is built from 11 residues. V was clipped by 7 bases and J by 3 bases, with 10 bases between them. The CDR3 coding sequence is TGTGCCTCCGACGGGGGCTACGAGCAGTACTTC. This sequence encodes CASDGGYEQYF.

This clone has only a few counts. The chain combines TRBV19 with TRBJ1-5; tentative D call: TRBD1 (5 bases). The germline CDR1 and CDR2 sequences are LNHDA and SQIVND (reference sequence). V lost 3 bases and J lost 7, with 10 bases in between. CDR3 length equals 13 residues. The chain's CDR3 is CASSIGTKQPQHF. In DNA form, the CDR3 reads TGTGCCAGTAGTATCGGGACTAAACAGCCCCAGCATTTT.

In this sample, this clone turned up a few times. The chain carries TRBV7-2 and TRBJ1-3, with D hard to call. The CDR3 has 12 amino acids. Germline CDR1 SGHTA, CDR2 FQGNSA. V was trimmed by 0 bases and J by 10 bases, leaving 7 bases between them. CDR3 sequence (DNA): TGTGCCAGCAGCTTAGCGACTCGGACCATATATTTT. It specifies CASSLATRTIYF.

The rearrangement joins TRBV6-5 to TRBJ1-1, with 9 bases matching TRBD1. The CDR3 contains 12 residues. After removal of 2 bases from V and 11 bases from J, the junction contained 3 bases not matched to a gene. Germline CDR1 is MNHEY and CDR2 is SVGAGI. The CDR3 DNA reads TGTGCCAGCAGTTACGGGGACAGGGAGGCTTTCTTT. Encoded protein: CASSYGDREAFF.

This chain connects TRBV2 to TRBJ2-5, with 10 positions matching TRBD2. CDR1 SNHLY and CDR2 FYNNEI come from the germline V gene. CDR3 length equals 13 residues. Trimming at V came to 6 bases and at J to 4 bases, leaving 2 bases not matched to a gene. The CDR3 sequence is CASSGTSAETQYF. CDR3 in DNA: TGTGCCAGCAGCGGGACTAGCGCAGAGACCCAGTACTTC.

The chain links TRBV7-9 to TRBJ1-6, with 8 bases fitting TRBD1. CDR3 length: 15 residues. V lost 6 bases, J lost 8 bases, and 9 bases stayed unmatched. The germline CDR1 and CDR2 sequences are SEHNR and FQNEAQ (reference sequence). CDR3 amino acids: CASRGIDRGDSPLHF. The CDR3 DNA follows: TGTGCCAGCAGGGGAATCGACAGGGGCGATTCACCCCTCCACTTT.